This entry concerns a single TCR beta chain. As yet, its antigen is unknown. This specimen comes from a study of early T cells in non-severe SARS-CoV-2 infection. Across the study: Unpaired chains resulted from sequencing bulk RNA of unsorted whole blood. Broader study findings: Missing private and CD4 specificities, VDJdb matching favored anti-spike CD8 responses.

The TCR library protocol was used to attach unique molecular identifiers. These identifiers were attached to individual cDNA molecules. One entry per CDR3 protein results from TCRdb running MiXCR on the 5' RACE reads. The sample yields around 60,000 distinct CDR3 sequences, 10% to 15% seen once. The CDR3 spans 15 residues. The germline gives CDR1 SGHVS, CDR2 FNYEAQ. Deletions cut 5 bases from V and 1 base from J, with 14 bases between. Sequencing used whole blood. This chain links TRBV7-6 with TRBJ1-1; D might be TRBD1 (6 bases). The sequence came from an adult who was a healthcare worker with PCR-confirmed SARS-CoV-2 infection or an uninfected control (not recorded which). CDR3 protein: CASSLLRQANTEAFF. CDR3 DNA sequence: TGTGCCAGCAGCCTCCTTAGACAGGCGAACACTGAAGCTTTCTTT.